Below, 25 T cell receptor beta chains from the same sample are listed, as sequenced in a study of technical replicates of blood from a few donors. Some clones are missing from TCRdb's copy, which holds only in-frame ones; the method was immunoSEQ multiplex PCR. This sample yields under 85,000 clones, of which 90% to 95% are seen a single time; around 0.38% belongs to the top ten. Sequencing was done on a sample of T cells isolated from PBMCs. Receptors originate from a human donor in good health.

CDR3 bases: TGTGCCAGCAGTGAATCCCGTGTCGGGGAGCTGTTTTTT. Its translation: CASSESRVGELFF. The V and J genes are TRBV6-1 and TRBJ2-2; D is unresolved. The CDR3 length is 13 residues. CDR1 and CDR2 (germline): MNHNS, SASEGT. V dropped 2 bases and J dropped 7 bases, with 8 bases sitting between them.

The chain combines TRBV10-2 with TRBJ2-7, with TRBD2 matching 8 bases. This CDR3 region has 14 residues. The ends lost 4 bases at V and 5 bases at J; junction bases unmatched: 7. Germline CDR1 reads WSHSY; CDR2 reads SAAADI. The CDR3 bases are TGCGCCAGCAGTGGTTGGCGGGAGGTTCACGAGCAGTACTTC. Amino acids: CASSGWREVHEQYF.

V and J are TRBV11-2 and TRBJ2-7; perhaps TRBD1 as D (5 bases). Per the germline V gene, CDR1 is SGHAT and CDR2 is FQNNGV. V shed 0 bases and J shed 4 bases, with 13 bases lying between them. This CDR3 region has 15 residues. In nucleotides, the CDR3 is TGTGCCAGCAGCTTAGAAGGCAGGGTTCTATACGAGCAGTACTTC. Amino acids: CASSLEGRVLYEQYF.

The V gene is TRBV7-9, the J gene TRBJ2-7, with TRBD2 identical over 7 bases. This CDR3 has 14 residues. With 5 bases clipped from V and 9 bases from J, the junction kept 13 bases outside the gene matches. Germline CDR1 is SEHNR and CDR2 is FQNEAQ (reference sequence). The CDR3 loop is CASSKGEGTTWQYF. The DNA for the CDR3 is TGTGCCAGCAGCAAAGGAGAGGGGACTACTTGGCAGTACTTC. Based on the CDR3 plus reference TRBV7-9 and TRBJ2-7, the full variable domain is DTGVSQNPRHKITKRGQNVTFRCDPISEHNRLYWYRQTLGQGPEFLTYFQNEAQLEKSRLLSDRFSAERPKGSFSTLEIQRTEQGDSAMYLCASSKGEGTTWQYFGPGTRLTVT.

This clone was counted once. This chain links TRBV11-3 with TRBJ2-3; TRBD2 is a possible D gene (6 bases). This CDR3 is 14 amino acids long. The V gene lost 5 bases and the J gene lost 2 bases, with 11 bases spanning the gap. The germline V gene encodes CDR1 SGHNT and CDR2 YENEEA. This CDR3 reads CASSPLANTDTQYF. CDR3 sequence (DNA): TGTGCCAGCAGCCCGCTAGCGAACACAGATACGCAGTATTTT.

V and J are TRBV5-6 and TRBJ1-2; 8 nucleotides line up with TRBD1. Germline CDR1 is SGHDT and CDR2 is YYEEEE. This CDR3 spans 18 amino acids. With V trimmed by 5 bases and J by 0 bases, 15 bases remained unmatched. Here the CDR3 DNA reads TGTGCCAGCAGTATGGGAGGGGGACAGGCGTATTCTAACTATGGCTACACCTTC. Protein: CASSMGGGQAYSNYGYTF.

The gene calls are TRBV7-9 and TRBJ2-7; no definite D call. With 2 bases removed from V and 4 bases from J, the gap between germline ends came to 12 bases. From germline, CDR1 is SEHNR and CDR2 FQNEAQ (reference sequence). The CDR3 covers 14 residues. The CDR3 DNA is TGTGCCAGCAGCTTAACGGGTACACAATACGAGCAGTACTTC. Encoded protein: CASSLTGTQYEQYF.

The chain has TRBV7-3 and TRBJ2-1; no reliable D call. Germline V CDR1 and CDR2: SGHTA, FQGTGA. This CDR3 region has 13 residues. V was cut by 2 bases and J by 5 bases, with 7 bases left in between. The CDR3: CASSLLTHNEQFF. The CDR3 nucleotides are TGTGCCAGCAGCTTATTGACTCACAATGAGCAGTTCTTC.

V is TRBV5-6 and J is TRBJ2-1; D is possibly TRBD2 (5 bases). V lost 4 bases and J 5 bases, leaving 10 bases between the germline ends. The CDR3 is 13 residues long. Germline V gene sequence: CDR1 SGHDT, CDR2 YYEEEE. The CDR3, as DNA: TGTGCCAGCAGCCTCAGGCGGGACAATGAGCAGTTCTTC. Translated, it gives CASSLRRDNEQFF. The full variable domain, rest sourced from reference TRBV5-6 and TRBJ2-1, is DAGVTQSPTHLIKTRGQQVTLRCSPKSGHDTVSWYQQALGQGPQFIFQYYEEEERQRGNFPDRFSGHQFPNYSSELNVNALLLGDSALYLCASSLRRDNEQFFGPGTRLTVL.

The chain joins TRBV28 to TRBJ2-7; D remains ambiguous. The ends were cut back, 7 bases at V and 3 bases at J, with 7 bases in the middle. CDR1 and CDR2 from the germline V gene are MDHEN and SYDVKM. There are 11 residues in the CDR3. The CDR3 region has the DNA TGTGCCAGCACCTCCTACTACGAGCAGTACTTC. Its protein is CASTSYYEQYF.

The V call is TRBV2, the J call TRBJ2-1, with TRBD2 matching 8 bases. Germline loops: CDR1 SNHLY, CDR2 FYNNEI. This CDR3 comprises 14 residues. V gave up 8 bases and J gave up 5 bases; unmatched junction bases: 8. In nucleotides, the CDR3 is TGTGCCAGCCAATGGCGGGAGGCGGACAATGAGCAGTTCTTC. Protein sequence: CASQWREADNEQFF.

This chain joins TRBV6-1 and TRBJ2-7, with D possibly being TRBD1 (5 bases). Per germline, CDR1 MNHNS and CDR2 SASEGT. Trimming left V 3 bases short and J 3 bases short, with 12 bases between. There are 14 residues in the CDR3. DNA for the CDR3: TGTGCCAGCAGTGAGCGTAGGACACTCTACGAGCAGTACTTC. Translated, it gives CASSERRTLYEQYF.

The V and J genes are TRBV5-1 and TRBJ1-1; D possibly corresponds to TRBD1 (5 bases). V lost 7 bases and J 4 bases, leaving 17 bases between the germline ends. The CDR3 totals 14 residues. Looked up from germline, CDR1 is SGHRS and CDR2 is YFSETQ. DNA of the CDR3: TGCGCCAGCGGACTGAGGGGCGGGAGCACTGAAGCTTTCTTT. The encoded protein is CASGLRGGSTEAFF.

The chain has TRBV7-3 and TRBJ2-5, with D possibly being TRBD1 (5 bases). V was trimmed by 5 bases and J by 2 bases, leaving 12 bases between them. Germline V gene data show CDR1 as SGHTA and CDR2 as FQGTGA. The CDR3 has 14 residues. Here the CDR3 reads CASSPVSGQETQYF. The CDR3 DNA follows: TGTGCCAGCAGCCCCGTCTCAGGGCAAGAGACCCAGTACTTC. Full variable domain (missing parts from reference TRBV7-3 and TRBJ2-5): GAGVSQTPSNKVTEKGKYVELRCDPISGHTALYWYRQSLGQGPEFLIYFQGTGAADDSGLPNDRFFAVRPEGSVSTLKIQRTERGDSAVYLCASSPVSGQETQYFGPGTRLLVL.

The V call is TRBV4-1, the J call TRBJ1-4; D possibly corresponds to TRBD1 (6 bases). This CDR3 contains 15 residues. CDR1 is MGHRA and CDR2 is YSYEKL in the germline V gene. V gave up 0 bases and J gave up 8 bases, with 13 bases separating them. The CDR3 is CASSQEARGGEKLFF. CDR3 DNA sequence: TGCGCCAGCAGCCAAGAAGCCAGGGGTGGCGAAAAACTGTTTTTT.

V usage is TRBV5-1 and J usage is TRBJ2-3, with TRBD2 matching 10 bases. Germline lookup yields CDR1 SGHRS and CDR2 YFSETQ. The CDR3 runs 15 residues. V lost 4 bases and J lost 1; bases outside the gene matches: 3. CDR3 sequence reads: CASSPGTSGTDTQYF. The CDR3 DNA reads TGCGCCAGCAGCCCTGGGACTAGCGGCACAGATACGCAGTATTTT.

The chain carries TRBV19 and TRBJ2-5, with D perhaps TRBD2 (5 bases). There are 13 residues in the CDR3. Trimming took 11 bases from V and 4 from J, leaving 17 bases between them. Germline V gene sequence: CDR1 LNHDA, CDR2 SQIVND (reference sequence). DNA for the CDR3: TGTGCCGGGAGACCTGTGCATGGAGAGACCCAGTACTTC. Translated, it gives CAGRPVHGETQYF.

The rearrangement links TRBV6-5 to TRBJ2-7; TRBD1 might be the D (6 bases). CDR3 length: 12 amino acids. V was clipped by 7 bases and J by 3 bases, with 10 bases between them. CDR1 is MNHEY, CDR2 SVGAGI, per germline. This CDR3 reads CASKAGDYEQYF. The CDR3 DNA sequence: TGTGCCAGCAAGGCAGGGGACTACGAGCAGTACTTC.

DNA for the CDR3: TGTGCCAGCAGTGCGTCTAGCGGGATCACCGGGGAGCTGTTTTTT. Protein sequence: CASSASSGITGELFF. The chain uses TRBV6-5 and TRBJ2-2, with 9 positions matching TRBD2. Germline-derived CDR1 and CDR2 are MNHEY and SVGAGI. The junction had 5 bases not matched to a gene; V was cut back by 5 bases and J by 4 bases. The CDR3 has 15 residues.

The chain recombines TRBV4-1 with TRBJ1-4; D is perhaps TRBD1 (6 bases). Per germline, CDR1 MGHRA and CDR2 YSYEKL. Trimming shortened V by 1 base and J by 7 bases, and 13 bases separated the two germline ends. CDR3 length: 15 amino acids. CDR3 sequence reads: CASSQGPGESEKLFF. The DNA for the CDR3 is TGCGCCAGCAGCCAAGGTCCAGGGGAGAGTGAAAAACTGTTTTTT.

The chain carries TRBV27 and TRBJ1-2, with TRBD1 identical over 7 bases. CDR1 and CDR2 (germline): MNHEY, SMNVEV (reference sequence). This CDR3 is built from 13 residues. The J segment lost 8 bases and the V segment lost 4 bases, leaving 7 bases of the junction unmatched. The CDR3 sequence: CASSWRQGEGYTF. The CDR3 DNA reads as TGTGCCAGCAGTTGGCGGCAGGGGGAGGGCTACACCTTC.

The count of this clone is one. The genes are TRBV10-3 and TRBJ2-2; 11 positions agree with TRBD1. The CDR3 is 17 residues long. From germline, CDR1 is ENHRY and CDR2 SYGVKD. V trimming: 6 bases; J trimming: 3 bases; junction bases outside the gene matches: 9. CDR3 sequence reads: CAISVGQGAVHTGELFF. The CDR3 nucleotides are TGTGCCATCAGCGTAGGACAGGGGGCAGTTCACACCGGGGAGCTGTTTTTT.

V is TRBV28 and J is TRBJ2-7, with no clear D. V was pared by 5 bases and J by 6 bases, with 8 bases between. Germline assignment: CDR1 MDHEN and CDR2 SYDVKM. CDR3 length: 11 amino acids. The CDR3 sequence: CASSMTLEQYF. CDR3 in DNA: TGTGCCAGCAGTATGACTCTCGAGCAGTACTTC.

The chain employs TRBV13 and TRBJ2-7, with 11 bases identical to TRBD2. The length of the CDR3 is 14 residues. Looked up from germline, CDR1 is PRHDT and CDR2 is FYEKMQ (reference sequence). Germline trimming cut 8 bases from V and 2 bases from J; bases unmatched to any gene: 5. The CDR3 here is CASAGTSGPYEQYF. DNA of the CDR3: TGTGCCAGCGCCGGGACTAGCGGCCCCTACGAGCAGTACTTC.

CDR3 amino acids: CAWSSRDTQYF. In nucleotides, the CDR3 is TGTGCCTGGTCGTCCCGGGATACGCAGTATTTT. The chain recombines TRBV30 with TRBJ2-3, with D unclear. V was clipped by 5 bases and J by 6 bases, with 9 bases between them. The CDR3 is 11 amino acids. Germline CDR1 reads GTSNPN; CDR2 reads SVGIG (reference sequence). The whole variable domain, filled in from reference TRBV30 and TRBJ2-3, reads SQTIHQWPATLVQPVGSPLSLECTVEGTSNPNLYWYRQAAGRGLQLLFYSVGIGQISSEVPQNLSASRPQDRQFILSSKKLLLSDSGFYLCAWSSRDTQYFGPGTRLTVL.